Listed below are T cell receptor beta chains from one sample, sequenced in a study of T cell repertoires in cytomegalovirus infection. These receptors lack a known antigen. TCRdb re-derived calls from the reads in MiXCR, one entry per CDR3 protein. The sample lists approximately 1,000,000 distinct CDR3 sequences; around 32% were seen once. The material sequenced was cultured CD8+ T cells from PBMCs, taken from culture after CMV antigen stimulation. The receptors were gathered from a human donor in good health (CMV status not recorded). Some clones in this sample may be carry-over from other donors' samples. Each CDR3 is given with its conserved first and last residue. The D gene is left open where the match is weak. Some rows have no size entry. The others give once, few or many, or a class for an expanded clone.

J,D,V,size,DNA,CDR3
TRBJ1-1,NA,TRBV19,NA,TGTGCCAGTAGTATCAGCGGGTTGGGGACTGAAGCTTTCTTT,CASSISGLGTEAFF
TRBJ1-2,NA,TRBV27,NA,TGTGCCAGCAGTTGGGCTAGGGGGGATGGCTACACCTTC,CASSWARGDGYTF
TRBJ1-2,NA,TRBV12-3/TRBV12-4,few,TGTGCCAGCCTAACCCCAGGGTACTATGGCTACACCTTC,CASLTPGYYGYTF
TRBJ2-7,NA,TRBV6-6,few,TGTGCCAGCAGTTACTCTGAGGTACAGACCTACGAGCAGTACTTC,CASSYSEVQTYEQYF
TRBJ2-6,NA,TRBV29-1,NA,TGCAGCGTTGACCCCTCTGGGGCCAACGTCCTGACTTTC,CSVDPSGANVLTF
TRBJ2-3,TRBD1,TRBV5-1,NA,TGCGCCAGCAGGTCGGACAGGCCGACAGATACGCAGTATTTT,CASRSDRPTDTQYF
TRBJ1-4,NA,TRBV6-6,many,TGTGCCAGCAGTTACGGCAGAGAGGCACTGTTTTTT,CASSYGREALFF
TRBJ1-6,NA,TRBV19,NA,TGTGTCAGCACTCAGGAGAGCTCCTATAATTCACCCCTCCACTTT,CVSTQESSYNSPLHF
TRBJ1-3,NA,TRBV6-6,few,TGTGCCAGCAGTGACGGGGGAAACACCATATATTTT,CASSDGGNTIYF
TRBJ1-1,NA,TRBV5-5,NA,TGTGCCAGCAGCTTGTCCGGGGTCAGGGCTGAAGCTTTCTTT,CASSLSGVRAEAFF
TRBJ2-5,NA,TRBV12-3/TRBV12-4,NA,TGTGCCAGCAGCCTCGAAGCGGGCGTTAGGACCCAGTACTTC,CASSLEAGVRTQYF
TRBJ2-3,TRBD2,TRBV27,few,TGTGCCAGCAGTTTATCACGCGGGGGGGCAGATACGCAGTATTTT,CASSLSRGGADTQYF
TRBJ1-4,NA,TRBV12-3/TRBV12-4,NA,TGTGCCAGCAGTCCGACCCGGGAGACACTGTTTTTT,CASSPTRETLFF
TRBJ2-1,TRBD2,TRBV20-1,NA,TGCAGTGCGGTAGGGGCGGGGGGGCCGATCTCCTACAATGAGCAGTTCTTC,CSAVGAGGPISYNEQFF
TRBJ2-1,TRBD1,TRBV7-9,NA,TGTGCCAGCAGCGCATACAGGGGGCCGGACGATGAGCAGTTCTTC,CASSAYRGPDDEQFF
TRBJ1-2,NA,TRBV27,few,TGTGCCAGCAGTCTCGGGAGCCACTCTATCAACTATGGCTACACCTTC,CASSLGSHSINYGYTF
TRBJ2-1,NA,TRBV27,few,TGTGCCAGTGAGATGCCGGGGAATGAGCAGTTCTTC,CASEMPGNEQFF
TRBJ2-1,NA,TRBV29-1,NA,TGCAGCGTCCTAGGGGACAATGAGCAGTTCTTC,CSVLGDNEQFF
TRBJ1-2,NA,TRBV6-5,NA,TGTGCCAGCAGTTATCTACAGGGTTGGAATGGCTACACCTTC,CASSYLQGWNGYTF
TRBJ2-1,NA,TRBV7-2,many,TGTGCCAGCAGCTTAGTTGGGGGCTACAATGAGCAGTTCTTC,CASSLVGGYNEQFF
TRBJ2-1,TRBD2,TRBV6-6,NA,TGTGCCAGCAGTTCTCGTACTAGCGGGGGGTACGTTGAGCAGTTCTTC,CASSSRTSGGYVEQFF
TRBJ2-1,TRBD2,TRBV20-1,NA,TGCAGTGCTAGAGATTCTCTAGCGGGGGGGCCTGATGAGCAGTTCTTC,CSARDSLAGGPDEQFF
TRBJ2-1,TRBD2,TRBV18,few,TGTGCCAGCTCACCTGGACTAGCGGGGGCCAGCAGGGAGCAGTTCTTC,CASSPGLAGASREQFF
TRBJ2-2,TRBD1,TRBV7-6,NA,TGTGCCAGCAGCCGGTCAGGGGGCATTGTCGGGGAGCTGTTTTTT,CASSRSGGIVGELFF
TRBJ1-5,NA,TRBV4-1,few,TGCGCCAGCAGCCTCAATAGATATAGCAATCAGCCCCAGCATTTT,CASSLNRYSNQPQHF
TRBJ2-1,NA,TRBV6-6,NA,TGTGCCAGCAGATCGGACCTAGGGGAGCAGTTCTTC,CASRSDLGEQFF
TRBJ1-5,NA,TRBV6-2/TRBV6-3,NA,TGTGCCAGCAAGCAAGGGAGTGGAGGCAATCAGCCCCAGCATTTT,CASKQGSGGNQPQHF
TRBJ1-3,NA,TRBV7-6,NA,TGTGCCAGCAGCTTTCCCGGAGGAAACACCATATATTTT,CASSFPGGNTIYF
TRBJ2-5,TRBD2,TRBV28,NA,TGTGCCAGCAGTTTACCCCGGGGGGGGGCCGGAAAGAAACAAGCGAAGACCCAGTACTTC,CASSLPRGGAGKKQAKTQYF
TRBJ2-3,NA,TRBV6-5,few,TGTGCCAGCAGTAACAATCCCGGGACTCCATACACAGATACGCAGTATTTT,CASSNNPGTPYTDTQYF
TRBJ1-6,NA,TRBV7-6,many,TGTGCCAGCAGCTTAGCGTTCCGGGAACCCCTCCACTTT,CASSLAFREPLHF
TRBJ1-2,NA,TRBV24-1,NA,TGTGCCACCAGTGACGGGGGCTATGGCTACACCTTC,CATSDGGYGYTF
TRBJ2-4,NA,TRBV2,NA,TGTGCCAGCAGTAAACAGGGAACAAACATTCAGTACTTC,CASSKQGTNIQYF
TRBJ2-3,NA,TRBV10-3,NA,TGTGCCATCGGTGATCGTAGCACAGATACGCAGTATTTT,CAIGDRSTDTQYF
TRBJ1-5,NA,TRBV20-1,many,TGCAGTGCCCCCGCGGGGCTTCAGCCCCAGCATTTT,CSAPAGLQPQHF
TRBJ2-6,NA,TRBV7-3,few,TGTGCCAGCAGCTCTTCCGAAATCTTGTCTGGGGCCAACGTCCTGACTTTC,CASSSSEILSGANVLTF
TRBJ1-1,NA,TRBV29-1,NA,TGCAGCGTTGTTAGGGGGGGAGACACTGAAGCTTTCTTT,CSVVRGGDTEAFF
TRBJ2-1,NA,TRBV9,few,TGTGCCAGCAGCGCGCCCCCGAGGAGTGAGGAGCAGTTCTTC,CASSAPPRSEEQFF
TRBJ1-2,TRBD1,TRBV28,NA,TGTGCCAGCAGGCTTCGACAGGGCTGGGCTAACTATGGCTACACCTTC,CASRLRQGWANYGYTF
TRBJ1-3,NA,TRBV19,NA,TGTGCCAGTAGTATAGTAGTGGGCTCTGGAAACACCATATATTTT,CASSIVVGSGNTIYF
TRBJ1-1,NA,TRBV19,NA,TGTGTCAGTAGCATCAGGGGTCGTACTGAAGCTTTCTTT,CVSSIRGRTEAFF
TRBJ1-4,NA,TRBV23-1,many,TGCGCCAGCAGTCAGGGCGGGATCAAAGGGCTGGGGAATGAAAAACTGTTTTTT,CASSQGGIKGLGNEKLFF
TRBJ2-1,NA,TRBV27,NA,TGTGCCAGCAGTTATCGACAGGAAGAATACAATGAGCAGTTCTTC,CASSYRQEEYNEQFF
TRBJ1-5,TRBD1,TRBV7-7,NA,TGTGCTAGCAGCTTAGGGGCGGGACAGCGACAGCCCCAGCATTTT,CASSLGAGQRQPQHF
TRBJ1-6,NA,TRBV14,NA,TGTGCCAGCAGCCAAAGGCGCTCCTATAATTCACCCCTCCACTTT,CASSQRRSYNSPLHF
TRBJ2-5,NA,TRBV7-9,few,TGTGCCAGCAGCTCGACTCGGTCGGGGGTGGAGGGAGAGACCCAGTACTTC,CASSSTRSGVEGETQYF
TRBJ2-7,NA,TRBV7-9,many,TGTGCCAGCAGCCCCTTAGGCTCCTACGAGCAGTACTTC,CASSPLGSYEQYF
TRBJ2-1,NA,TRBV25-1,few,TGTGCCAGCAGTAGTGCAGATTACAATGAGCAGTTCTTC,CASSSADYNEQFF
TRBJ2-3,TRBD2,TRBV20-1,few,TGCAGTGCTAGTCCCGGGACTAGAAGGGCAGATACGCAGTATTTT,CSASPGTRRADTQYF
TRBJ1-5,NA,TRBV7-8,many,TGTGCCAGCAGCACGGACAGCTCCGTGGGCAATCAGCCCCAGCATTTT,CASSTDSSVGNQPQHF
TRBJ2-1,NA,TRBV11-2,NA,TGTGCCAGCAGCTTCCTGGGGACTGAAAACAATGAGCAGTTCTTC,CASSFLGTENNEQFF
TRBJ2-1,TRBD1,TRBV7-6,many,TGTGCCAGCAGTCCGACAGGGACCTACAATGAGCAGTTCTTC,CASSPTGTYNEQFF
TRBJ1-1,TRBD1,TRBV12-3/TRBV12-4,few,TGTGCCAGCAGCATGACAGGGGGACAGGGCACTGAAGCTTTCTTT,CASSMTGGQGTEAFF
TRBJ1-3,NA,TRBV12-3/TRBV12-4,many,TGTGCCAGCAGTTTCAGCCCCACCGCGAAGCCTGGAAACACCATATATTTT,CASSFSPTAKPGNTIYF
TRBJ1-5,NA,TRBV2,NA,TGTGCCAGCAGTGAAGACGGGGCGGTGAGCAATCAGCCCCAGCATTTT,CASSEDGAVSNQPQHF